One and the same sample provided the 27 T cell receptor beta chains below, sequenced in a study of blood T cell repertoires in COVID-19. Sequenced by immunoSEQ multiplex PCR; TCRdb stores in-frame clones only, minus some. The data show around 140,000 clones, with around 73% seen just once and 6% held by the top ten. Sample: PBMCs or T cells enriched from blood (not recorded which). The receptor source for this set is a woman aged 50 to 60 who had recovered from COVID-19.

The chain couples TRBV30 to TRBJ1-1, with D possibly being TRBD1 (6 bases). CDR3 size: 12 residues. Trimming cost V 8 bases and J 3 bases, with 13 bases left between them. Per germline, CDR1 GTSNPN and CDR2 SVGIG (reference sequence). CDR3 bases: TGTGCCGCAAACAGGGCGCACACTGAAGCTTTCTTT. Amino acids: CAANRAHTEAFF.

This chain joins TRBV7-6 and TRBJ1-6; no reliable D call. Trimming pared 2 bases from V and 5 bases from J, leaving 7 bases between. CDR1 SGHVS and CDR2 FNYEAQ come from the germline V gene. The CDR3 totals 14 residues. The CDR3 nucleotides read TGTGCCAGCAGCTTATCCACACATAATTCACCCCTCCACTTT. Translated: CASSLSTHNSPLHF.

V gene TRBV6-5 combines with J gene TRBJ2-7; possibly TRBD1 for D (5 bases). The CDR3 is 13 amino acids. The germline V gene has CDR1 MNHEY and CDR2 SVGAGI. V was pared by 2 bases and J by 4 bases, with 9 bases between. The CDR3, as DNA: TGTGCCAGCAGTTACGGGGCAGGGTACGAGCAGTACTTC. It translates to CASSYGAGYEQYF.

A note on this clone: Additional DNA sequences in this sample encode the identical CDR3. The rearrangement joins TRBV5-1 to TRBJ1-4, with 8 positions matching TRBD1. This CDR3 is 14 amino acids long. The ends lost 4 bases at V and 7 bases at J; junction bases unmatched: 6. The germline V gene has CDR1 SGHRS and CDR2 YFSETQ. The CDR3 sequence is CASSLQGAGEKLFF. The CDR3 nucleotides are TGCGCCAGCAGCCTCCAGGGGGCCGGTGAAAAACTGTTTTTT.

The CDR3 DNA reads TGTGCCAGCAGTCCCGACAGGGGCTACGAGCAGTACTTC. This sequence encodes CASSPDRGYEQYF. This chain links TRBV5-4 with TRBJ2-7; 8 bases are a match to TRBD1. The CDR3 runs to 13 residues. V was pared by 5 bases and J by 3 bases, with 4 bases of the junction left unmatched. Germline CDR1 is SGHNT and CDR2 is YYREEE (reference sequence).

V gene TRBV12-3 or TRBV12-4 combines with J gene TRBJ2-7; possibly TRBD2 for D (6 bases). The V gene lost 7 bases and the J gene lost 6 bases, with 16 bases spanning the gap. This CDR3 contains 13 residues. The CDR3 DNA reads as TGTGCCAGCAACGACCTCGGGGGAACCGAGCAGTACTTC. This codes for CASNDLGGTEQYF.

The gene calls are TRBV4-1 and TRBJ1-4; D is ambiguous. Trimming took 0 bases from V and 0 from J, leaving 8 bases between them. Per germline, CDR1 MGHRA and CDR2 YSYEKL. The CDR3 extends over 16 amino acids. CDR3 in DNA: TGCGCCAGCAGCCAAGATCGGGATCCAACTAATGAAAAACTGTTTTTT. The encoded protein is CASSQDRDPTNEKLFF.

This chain joins TRBV28 and TRBJ1-3, with D possibly being TRBD1 (5 bases). Germline V CDR1 and CDR2: MDHEN, SYDVKM. The CDR3 length is 15 residues. The V end was cut by 6 bases, the J end by 2 bases, with 14 bases between. The CDR3 DNA sequence: TGTGCCAGCAGACGACTTGGGGCTACTGGAAACACCATATATTTT. Encoded protein: CASRRLGATGNTIYF.

The rearrangement joins TRBV27 to TRBJ2-3, with D perhaps matching TRBD2 (5 bases). The ends were cut back, 3 bases at V and 0 bases at J, with 13 bases in the middle. The germline V gene has CDR1 MNHEY and CDR2 SMNVEV (reference sequence). The CDR3 sequence is 16 residues long. As DNA, the CDR3 is TGTGCCAGCAGTTTTTTCGGGGATAGTAGCACAGATACGCAGTATTTT. Protein product: CASSFFGDSSTDTQYF.

The rearrangement joins TRBV27 to TRBJ1-6, with D tentatively TRBD1 (6 bases). This CDR3 region has 16 residues. V was clipped by 0 bases and J by 10 bases, with 16 bases between them. In germline, CDR1 is MNHEY, CDR2 SMNVEV (reference sequence). The CDR3 here is CASSLSIGGRGSPLHF. The DNA of the CDR3 is TGTGCCAGCAGTTTATCGATCGGGGGGCGAGGCTCACCCCTCCACTTT.

CDR3 amino acids: CASSAPQGPPNEQFF. DNA for the CDR3: TGTGCCAGCAGTGCCCCCCAGGGGCCTCCCAATGAGCAGTTCTTC. The chain uses TRBV6-6 and TRBJ2-1; D perhaps matches TRBD1 (6 bases). V was trimmed by 5 bases and J by 6 bases, leaving 17 bases between them. CDR1 MNHNY and CDR2 SVGAGI come from the germline V gene (reference sequence). The CDR3 contains 15 residues.

The chain uses TRBV24-1 and TRBJ1-1; no reliable D call. Germline CDR1 and CDR2: KGHDR and SFDVKD. This CDR3 spans 14 amino acids. V was cut by 0 bases and J by 1 base, with 5 bases left in between. DNA of the CDR3: TGTGCCACCAGTGATTTGGCCGGGAACACTGAAGCTTTCTTT. Protein sequence: CATSDLAGNTEAFF.

The chain uses TRBV7-2 and TRBJ2-4; TRBD2 agrees at 7 bases. Germline V lookup: CDR1 SGHTA, CDR2 FQGNSA. After removal of 2 bases from V and 0 bases from J, the junction contained 13 bases not matched to a gene. The length of the CDR3 is 19 residues. CDR3 in DNA: TGTGCCAGCAGCTTACGGAGTGGGGCGGGGGAGCTAGCCAAAAACATTCAGTACTTC. This gives the protein CASSLRSGAGELAKNIQYF.

This rearrangement joins TRBV2 to TRBJ1-2; perhaps TRBD1 as D (6 bases). The CDR3 covers 14 residues. The ends were cut back, 3 bases at V and 7 bases at J, with 15 bases in the middle. Germline loops: CDR1 SNHLY, CDR2 FYNNEI. The CDR3 spells CASSESNRVGGYTF. The DNA of the CDR3 is TGTGCCAGCAGTGAGTCGAACAGGGTTGGTGGCTACACCTTC.

This chain uses TRBV3-1 (or the pseudogene TRBV3-2) with TRBJ1-2; D is ambiguous. The germline gives CDR1 LGHDT, CDR2 YNNKEL (reference sequence). The CDR3 loop spans 14 amino acids. V dropped 0 bases and J dropped 2 bases, with 7 bases sitting between them. CDR3 protein: CASSQEIQNYGYTF. The CDR3 DNA follows: TGTGCCAGCAGCCAAGAAATACAGAACTATGGCTACACCTTC.

This clone was detected only once. V usage is TRBV3-1 (or the pseudogene TRBV3-2) and J usage is TRBJ2-1; 8 nucleotides match TRBD2. CDR1 and CDR2 (germline): LGHDT, YNNKEL (reference sequence). CDR3 length: 15 residues. J was trimmed by 6 bases and V by 5 bases; bases with no gene match: 9. CDR3 sequence: CASSEGALAGNEQFF. As DNA, the CDR3 is TGTGCCAGCAGCGAAGGGGCTCTAGCGGGCAATGAGCAGTTCTTC.

This rearrangement joins TRBV28 to TRBJ1-1, with 8 bases aligning to TRBD1. Germline loops: CDR1 MDHEN, CDR2 SYDVKM. The CDR3 length is 15 residues. J gave up 0 bases and V 6 bases, and 6 bases lay outside the gene matches. The CDR3 DNA sequence: TGTGCCAGCAGCACCAGGACAGGGATGAACACTGAAGCTTTCTTT. It translates to CASSTRTGMNTEAFF.

The rearrangement links TRBV4-2 to TRBJ2-1; 9 bases match TRBD1. CDR3 length: 15 residues. Germline V lookup: CDR1 LGHNA, CDR2 YNFKEQ. V shed 3 bases, J shed 6 bases, and the junction held 6 bases outside the gene matches. CDR3 amino acids: CASSHTGTGSNEQFF. CDR3 DNA sequence: TGTGCCAGCAGCCACACCGGGACAGGGAGCAATGAGCAGTTCTTC.

This chain joins TRBV19 and TRBJ1-6, with 9 bases matching TRBD1. V trimming: 11 bases; J trimming: 9 bases; junction bases outside the gene matches: 8. Germline V gene lookup returns CDR1 LNHDA and CDR2 SQIVND (reference sequence). CDR3 size: 13 residues. The CDR3 coding sequence is TGTGCCTCGGACAGGGGCATAGGTTCACCCCTCCACTTT. Its protein product is CASDRGIGSPLHF.

The chain links TRBV28 to TRBJ1-4; D is uncertain. This CDR3 contains 15 residues. Germline loops: CDR1 MDHEN, CDR2 SYDVKM. The V end lost 5 bases, the J end lost 0 bases, and 10 bases lay between the germline ends. The CDR3 reads CASSPGGTTNEKLFF. As DNA, the CDR3 is TGTGCCAGCAGTCCCGGCGGGACAACTAATGAAAAACTGTTTTTT.

This clone was seen a handful of times. For the CDR3, the DNA is TGTGCCAGCAGTTACGTGGGTGAGGATTCACCCCTCCACTTT. It is translated as CASSYVGEDSPLHF. This rearrangement joins TRBV6-5 to TRBJ1-6, with no clear D. The germline V gene has CDR1 MNHEY and CDR2 SVGAGI. The length of the CDR3 is 14 residues. V gave up 2 bases and J gave up 8 bases, with 10 bases separating them.

Notes on this clone: Other DNA sequences from this sample encode an identical CDR3 as well. The genes are TRBV20-1 and TRBJ2-2, with 9 nucleotides matching TRBD2. The V gene end was trimmed by 3 bases and the J gene end by 5 bases; junction bases not matched to a gene: 4. This CDR3 has 14 amino acids. Germline assignment: CDR1 DFQATT and CDR2 SNEGSKA (reference sequence). CDR3 DNA sequence: TGCAGTGCTAGTCTGGCGGGGGGGACCGGGGAGCTGTTTTTT. It encodes CSASLAGGTGELFF.

This chain connects TRBV3-1 (or the pseudogene TRBV3-2) to TRBJ1-4; 9 positions agree with TRBD1. Germline CDR1 is LGHDT and CDR2 is YNNKEL (reference sequence). CDR3 length: 15 residues. The V and J ends lost 0 bases and 8 bases, in that order; junction bases with no gene match: 4. CDR3 DNA sequence: TGTGCCAGCAGCCAAGAGGGGACAGGGAGCGAAAAACTGTTTTTT. Residues: CASSQEGTGSEKLFF.

V gene TRBV7-9 combines with J gene TRBJ2-3; D call uncertain. Germline V CDR1 and CDR2: SEHNR, FQNEAQ (reference sequence). Trimming removed 0 bases from V and 8 bases from J, with 9 bases in between. The CDR3 spans 13 residues. The CDR3 nucleotides read TGTGCCAGCAGCTTAGCGAATATAGTTACGCAGTATTTT. This encodes CASSLANIVTQYF.

The CDR3, as DNA: TGTGCCAGCAGCTTACGTTTACTAGCGGGGGACACAGATACGCAGTATTTT. Its translation is CASSLRLLAGDTDTQYF. The J gene is TRBJ2-3, the V gene TRBV7-2; 11 positions agree with TRBD2. The CDR3 sequence is 17 residues long. The V and J ends lost 2 bases and 2 bases, in that order; junction bases with no gene match: 6. The germline V gene has CDR1 SGHTA and CDR2 FQGNSA.

The chain combines TRBV12-3 or TRBV12-4 with TRBJ1-5; tentative D call: TRBD1 (6 bases). The germline V and J ends were trimmed by 5 bases and 7 bases, with 12 bases remaining between them. This CDR3 contains 13 residues. The CDR3 DNA reads TGTGCCAGCAGTGGACAGACGGAGCAGCCCCAGCATTTT. As protein: CASSGQTEQPQHF.

V usage is TRBV3-1 (or the pseudogene TRBV3-2) and J usage is TRBJ2-3; no definite D call. Trimming cost V 4 bases and J 1 base, with 12 bases left between them. Germline V CDR1 and CDR2: LGHDT, YNNKEL (reference sequence). The CDR3 consists of 15 residues. The CDR3 sequence: CASSPLLEGTDTQYF. CDR3 DNA: TGTGCCAGCAGCCCCCTATTAGAGGGCACAGATACGCAGTATTTT.